This TCR beta chain was sequenced during a study of blood T cell repertoires in COVID-19 (dated by TCRdb to the early 2020s). The study in broad terms: Samples covering the acute and convalescent phases of COVID-19 were provided by collaborators in the United States, Italy and Spain. The prospective study material was composed of cDNA or gDNA derived from T cells, B-cell-depleted T cells, or PBMCs. The dataset comprised deeply sampled blood TCRbeta repertoires from subjects exposed to, actively infected with, or recovered from COVID-19. A freely available public database, intended as a resource for researchers studying the immune response to SARS-CoV-2, is where the repertoires were released. Samples were obtained from the ongoing ImmuneRACE study (first 160 participants) and from 1,200 or so subjects provided by 6 global collaborators. Nearly every sample came with metadata listing a de-identified subject ID, COVID-19 status, age in years and sex. Where HLA class I and class II types were available, the types were taken from metadata supplied by the sample provider, not from assay-based typing.

With respect to this clone: The antigen this receptor binds is unknown. Nothing much larger sits one base from this clone, and base qualities are not available.

CDR1 and CDR2 are drawn from the germline V gene (reference sequence): LNHDA, SQIVND. V is reduced by 3 bases and J by 7 bases, leaving a spacing of 7 bases between them. The CDR3 spans 12 residues, from the cysteine through the phenylalanine. Just CDR3 DNA is preserved here, 36 bases in frame from base 1. Results and caveats for the whole study, not just this receptor: Clinical and demographic metadata were provided uncurated, with the amount varying by source and participant.

Enrolling through a virtual design, the prospective study's participants ranged in age from roughly 18 to 90 years and lived across 20 to 30 United States geographic areas. In the prospective study, cohorts were assigned on the basis of participant-reported clinical history obtained from a screening survey and a study questionnaire. ImmuneRACE Cohort 3 recovered participants were defined by two consecutive negative NP/OP PCR tests, healthcare professional clearance, or symptom resolution. In the prospective study, mobile phlebotomists collected whole blood, serum and a nasopharyngeal or oropharyngeal swab from each participant. Over an approximately 2-month period, participants in the prospective study had the option of providing additional blood draws and questionnaires. Prospective study blood samples were shipped either frozen or at room temperature before DNA extraction. TCRbeta CDR3 regions were amplified from genomic DNA by means of the immunoSEQ Assay, a bias-controlled multiplex PCR. The original methods were these. Nucleated cell counts per sample were estimated from amplification of reference gene primers within the assay. Sequence reads were collapsed and filtered to measure the absolute abundance of every unique TCRbeta CDR3 rearrangement. For each sample, productive Simpson clonality was calculated by taking the square root of Simpson's diversity index across productive rearrangements. TCRdb's version of the immuneACCESS table is confined to in-frame rearrangements and falls short of the full clone set. An unresolved V gene accounts for under half of the shortfall where checked; the remainder is of unknown origin. V and J calls and clone size follow that table, whereas D and trimming were derived from the DNA. The sample yields 150,000 or so clones; approximately 80% were counted once. Less than 15% of the sample belongs to the ten largest clones.

The sequence came from a man aged 50-60 years who had recovered from COVID-19. Sequenced: PBMCs or T cells enriched from blood (not recorded which). Here the chain combines TRBV19 and TRBJ1-5, with an unclear D gene assignment. DNA sequence: TGTGCCAGTAGTATTTCCGGGCAGCCCCAGCATTTT. It is translated as CASSISGQPQHF.